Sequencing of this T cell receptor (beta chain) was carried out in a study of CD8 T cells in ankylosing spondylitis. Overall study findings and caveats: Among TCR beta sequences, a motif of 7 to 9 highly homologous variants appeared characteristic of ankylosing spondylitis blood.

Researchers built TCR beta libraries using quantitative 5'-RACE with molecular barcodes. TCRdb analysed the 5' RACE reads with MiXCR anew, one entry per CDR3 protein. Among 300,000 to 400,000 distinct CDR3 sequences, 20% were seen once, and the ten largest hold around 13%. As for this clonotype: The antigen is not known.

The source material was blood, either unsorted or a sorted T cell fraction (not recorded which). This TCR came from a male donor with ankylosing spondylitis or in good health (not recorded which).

Written as DNA, the CDR3 is TGTGCCAGCAGTTACAATACCCGGGAACTCCATGAGCAGTTCTTC. This translates into CASSYNTRELHEQFF. J is TRBJ2-1 and V is TRBV6-5; weak D call: TRBD2 (5 bases). The CDR3 consists of 15 residues. Germline V gene data show CDR1 as MNHEY and CDR2 as SVGAGI. The germline V and J ends were trimmed by 2 bases and 8 bases, with 16 bases remaining between them.